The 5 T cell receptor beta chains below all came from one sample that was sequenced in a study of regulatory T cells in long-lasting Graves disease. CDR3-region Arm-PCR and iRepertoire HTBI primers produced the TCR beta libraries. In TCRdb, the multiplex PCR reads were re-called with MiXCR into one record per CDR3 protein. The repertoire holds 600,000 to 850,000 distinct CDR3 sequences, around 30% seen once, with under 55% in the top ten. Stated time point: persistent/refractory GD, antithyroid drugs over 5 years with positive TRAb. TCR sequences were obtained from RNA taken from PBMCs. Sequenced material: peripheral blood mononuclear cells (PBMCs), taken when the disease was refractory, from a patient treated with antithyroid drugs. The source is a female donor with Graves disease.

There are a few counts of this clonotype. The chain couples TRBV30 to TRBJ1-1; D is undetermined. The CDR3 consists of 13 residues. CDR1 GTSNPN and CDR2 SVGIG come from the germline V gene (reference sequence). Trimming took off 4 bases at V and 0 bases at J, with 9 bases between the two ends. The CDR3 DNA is TGTGCCTGGAATCAAGGGATGAACACTGAAGCTTTCTTT. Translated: CAWNQGMNTEAFF.

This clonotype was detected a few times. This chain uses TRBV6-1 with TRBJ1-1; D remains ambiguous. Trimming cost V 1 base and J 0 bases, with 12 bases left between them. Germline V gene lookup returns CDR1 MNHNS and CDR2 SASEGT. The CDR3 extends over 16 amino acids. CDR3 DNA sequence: TGTGCCAGCAGTGAAGAGAAATACGGCCTGAACACTGAAGCTTTCTTT. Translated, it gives CASSEEKYGLNTEAFF.

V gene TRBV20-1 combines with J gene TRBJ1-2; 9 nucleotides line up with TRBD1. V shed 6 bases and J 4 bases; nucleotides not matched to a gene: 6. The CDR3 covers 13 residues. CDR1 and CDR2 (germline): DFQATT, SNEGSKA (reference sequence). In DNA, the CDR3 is TGCAGTGCGAGAACAGGGGGCGGCTATGGCTACACCTTC. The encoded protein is CSARTGGGYGYTF.

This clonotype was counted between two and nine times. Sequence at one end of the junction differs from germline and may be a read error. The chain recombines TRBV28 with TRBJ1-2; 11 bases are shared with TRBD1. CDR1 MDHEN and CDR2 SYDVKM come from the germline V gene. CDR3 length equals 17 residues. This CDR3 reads CAISEPGQGETTDGYTF. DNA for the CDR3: TGTGCCATCAGTGAGCCGGGACAGGGGGAAACTACGGATGGCTACACCTTC.

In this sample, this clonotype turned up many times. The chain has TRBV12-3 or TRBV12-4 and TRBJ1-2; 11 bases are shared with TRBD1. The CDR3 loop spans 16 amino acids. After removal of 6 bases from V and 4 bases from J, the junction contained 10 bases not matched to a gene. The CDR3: CASSTYRGTGGYGYTF. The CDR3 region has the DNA TGTGCCAGCAGCACCTACAGAGGGACAGGGGGCTATGGCTACACCTTC.